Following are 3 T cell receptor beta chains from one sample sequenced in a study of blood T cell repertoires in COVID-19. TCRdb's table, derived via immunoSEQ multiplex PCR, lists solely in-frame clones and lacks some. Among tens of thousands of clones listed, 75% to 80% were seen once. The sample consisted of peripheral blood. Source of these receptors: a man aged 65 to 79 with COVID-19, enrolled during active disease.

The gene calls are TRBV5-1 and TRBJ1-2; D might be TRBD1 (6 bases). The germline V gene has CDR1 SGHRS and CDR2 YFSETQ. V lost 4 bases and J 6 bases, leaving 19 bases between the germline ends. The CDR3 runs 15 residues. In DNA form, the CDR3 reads TGCGCCAGCAGCCCTGCGGGGGGGGCAAATCATGGCTACACCTTC. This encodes CASSPAGGANHGYTF.

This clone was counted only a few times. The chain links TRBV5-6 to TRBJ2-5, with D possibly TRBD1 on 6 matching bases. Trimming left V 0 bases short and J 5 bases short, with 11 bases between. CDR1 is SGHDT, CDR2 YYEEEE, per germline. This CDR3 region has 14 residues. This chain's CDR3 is CASSLVGQSETQYF. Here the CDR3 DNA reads TGTGCCAGCAGCTTGGTAGGACAGTCGGAGACCCAGTACTTC.

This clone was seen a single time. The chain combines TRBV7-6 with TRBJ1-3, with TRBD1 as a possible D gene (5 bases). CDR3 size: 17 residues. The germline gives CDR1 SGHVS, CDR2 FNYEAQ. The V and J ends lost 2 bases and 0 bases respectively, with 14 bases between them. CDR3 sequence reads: CASSLRSGSLSGNTIYF. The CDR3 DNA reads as TGTGCCAGCAGCTTACGTTCAGGGTCCCTCTCTGGAAACACCATATATTTT.